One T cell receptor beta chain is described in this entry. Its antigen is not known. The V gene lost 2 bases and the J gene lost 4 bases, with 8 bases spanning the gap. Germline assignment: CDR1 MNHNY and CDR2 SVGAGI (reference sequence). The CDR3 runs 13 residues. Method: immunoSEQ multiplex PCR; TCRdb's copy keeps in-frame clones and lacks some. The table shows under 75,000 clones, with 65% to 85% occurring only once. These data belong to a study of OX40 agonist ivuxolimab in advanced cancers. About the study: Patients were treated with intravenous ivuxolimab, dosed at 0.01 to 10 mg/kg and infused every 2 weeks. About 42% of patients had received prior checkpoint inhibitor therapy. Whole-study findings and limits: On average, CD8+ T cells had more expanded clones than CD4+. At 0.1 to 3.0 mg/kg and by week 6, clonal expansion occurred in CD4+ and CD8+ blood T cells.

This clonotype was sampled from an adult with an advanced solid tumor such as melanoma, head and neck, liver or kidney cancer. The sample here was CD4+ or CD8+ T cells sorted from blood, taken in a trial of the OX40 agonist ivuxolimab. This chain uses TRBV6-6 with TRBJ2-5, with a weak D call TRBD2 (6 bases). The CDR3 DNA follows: TGTGCCAGCAGTTACCGGCGGGGAGAGACCCAGTACTTC. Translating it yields CASSYRRGETQYF.